The 28 T cell receptor beta chains reported below all come from one sample, sequenced in a study of blood T cells in healthy people across ages. For the second PCR, which ran for about 6 to 12 cycles, a sample-barcoded 5' primer and a J-beta primer mix were used. TCRdb reprocessed the 5' RACE reads with MiXCR, giving one entry per CDR3 protein. The repertoire includes fewer than 750,000 distinct CDR3 sequences, around 48% of them detected once, and around 25% sits in the top ten. Sample: blood. The receptors here all came from a man at least 80 years old in good health.

This clonotype has more than one count but fewer than ten. Here the CDR3 reads CASSYQAGVGEQYF. In DNA form, the CDR3 reads TGTGCCAGCAGTTACCAGGCAGGGGTTGGCGAGCAGTACTTC. The V gene is TRBV6-2 or TRBV6-3, the J gene TRBJ2-7; TRBD1 is a possible D gene (6 bases). V lost 2 bases, J lost 6 bases, and 14 bases lay in between. The CDR3 loop spans 14 amino acids. Germline CDR1 reads MNHEY; CDR2 reads SVGEGT.

This clonotype appeared once. This chain links TRBV5-1 with TRBJ2-3; 8 nucleotides line up with TRBD2. There are 16 residues in the CDR3. Germline assignment: CDR1 SGHRS and CDR2 YFSETQ. The J segment lost 6 bases and the V segment lost 0 bases, leaving 9 bases of the junction unmatched. The CDR3 bases are TGCGCCAGCAGCTTGGTTGCGGGGGGCTACCTGGATACGCAGTATTTT. Amino acid sequence: CASSLVAGGYLDTQYF.

Only a few counts were recorded for this clonotype. The CDR3 reads CASPALQGNYGYTF. The CDR3 nucleotides are TGTGCCAGCCCGGCCCTTCAGGGAAACTATGGCTACACCTTC. The chain links TRBV12-3 or TRBV12-4 to TRBJ1-2; D possibly corresponds to TRBD1 (5 bases). The CDR3 is 14 amino acids. V was clipped by 8 bases and J by 2 bases, with 15 bases between them.

The chain joins TRBV5-1 to TRBJ1-2; TRBD1 agrees at 9 bases. The CDR3 is made up of 16 amino acids. Germline trimming cut 2 bases from V and 0 bases from J; bases unmatched to any gene: 5. Germline CDR1 and CDR2: SGHRS and YFSETQ. CDR3 bases: TGCGCCAGCAGCTTAGGAGGGACAGGGACTAACTATGGCTACACCTTC. Its translation: CASSLGGTGTNYGYTF.

This chain joins TRBV20-1 and TRBJ1-1; no reliable D call. Germline CDR1 is DFQATT and CDR2 is SNEGSKA (reference sequence). The CDR3 extends over 15 amino acids. V shed 3 bases and J shed 0 bases, with 14 bases lying between them. CDR3 DNA sequence: TGCAGTGCTAGTCGGGGAGGGAATATGAACACTGAAGCTTTCTTT. Encoded protein: CSASRGGNMNTEAFF.

This chain connects TRBV27 to TRBJ2-1; 14 bases map to TRBD2. The V segment lost 7 bases and the J segment 5 bases; nucleotides outside the gene matches: 10. The CDR3 extends over 17 amino acids. Germline lookup yields CDR1 MNHEY and CDR2 SMNVEV (reference sequence). This chain's CDR3 is CASTFGLAGGINNEQFF. CDR3 DNA sequence: TGTGCCAGCACCTTCGGACTAGCGGGGGGAATCAACAATGAGCAGTTCTTC.

There are a few counts of this clonotype. The chain employs TRBV14 and TRBJ1-2; a weak D match, TRBD1 (6 bases). The germline V gene encodes CDR1 SGHDN and CDR2 FVKESK. The V gene lost 0 bases and the J gene lost 4 bases, with 15 bases spanning the gap. There are 16 residues in the CDR3. CDR3: CASSQDYTGSGYGYTF. Here the CDR3 DNA reads TGTGCCAGCAGCCAAGATTACACAGGGTCGGGCTATGGCTACACCTTC.

V gene TRBV5-1 combines with J gene TRBJ2-7; either TRBD1 or TRBD2 may fit D (6 bases each). V was clipped by 3 bases and J by 2 bases, with 12 bases between them. The CDR3 has 14 amino acids. Germline-derived CDR1 and CDR2 are SGHRS and YFSETQ. The chain's CDR3 is CASSSRGGPYEQYF. Written as DNA, the CDR3 is TGCGCCAGCAGCTCCAGGGGAGGACCCTACGAGCAGTACTTC.

This clonotype appeared once. V is TRBV2 and J is TRBJ2-4, with D possibly TRBD2 on 5 matching bases. TRBJ2-5 explains the end of the DNA better; the J call may be wrong. Germline-derived CDR1 and CDR2 are SNHLY and FYNNEI. The length of the CDR3 is 14 residues. CDR3 sequence (DNA): TGTGCCAGCGGGAAAGCGGTACCTCAAGAGACCCAGTACTTC. Translated: CASGKAVPQETQYF.

The chain joins TRBV5-1 to TRBJ2-5; tentatively, D is TRBD2 (5 bases). V was trimmed by 1 base and J by 11 bases, leaving 15 bases between them. The CDR3 extends over 13 amino acids. Germline CDR1 SGHRS, CDR2 YFSETQ. The chain's CDR3 is CASSLNGINEQYF. DNA of the CDR3: TGCGCCAGCAGCTTGAACGGGATCAATGAGCAGTACTTC. The entire variable domain, with the rest obtained from reference TRBV5-1 and TRBJ2-5, is as follows: KAGVTQTPRYLIKTRGQQVTLSCSPISGHRSVSWYQQTPGQGLQFLFEYFSETQRNKGNFPGRFSGRQFSNSRSEMNVSTLELGDSALYLCASSLNGINEQYFGPGTRLLVL.

The V call is TRBV7-9, the J call TRBJ1-5; D is perhaps TRBD1 (5 bases). Germline V gene data show CDR1 as SEHNR and CDR2 as FQNEAQ (reference sequence). Trimming shortened V by 5 bases and J by 7 bases, and 21 bases separated the two germline ends. This CDR3 has 16 amino acids. Here the CDR3 reads CASSTISGGDGQPQHF. The CDR3 DNA sequence: TGTGCCAGCAGCACGATTTCGGGAGGGGACGGGCAGCCCCAGCATTTT.

The CDR3 DNA is TGTGCTAGTGGTTTGGGGAACAGTAACACTGAAGCTTTCTTT. The encoded protein is CASGLGNSNTEAFF. The rearrangement uses TRBV12-5 and TRBJ1-1; D unclear. The CDR3 spans 14 residues. V shed 1 base and J shed 2 bases, with 8 bases lying between them. Germline V lookup: CDR1 LGHNT, CDR2 FRNRAP.

The V gene is TRBV15, the J gene TRBJ2-1, with D possibly being TRBD1 (6 bases). V lost 1 base to trimming and J lost 1 base, with 17 bases between them. This CDR3 has 18 residues. Germline CDR1 LNHNV, CDR2 YYDKDF (reference sequence). CDR3 nucleotide sequence: TGTGCCACCAGCAGAGCTCCGACAGGCGCCCCTTCCTACAATGAGCAGTTCTTC. It translates to CATSRAPTGAPSYNEQFF.

Regarding this clonotype: Just one base apart from a much larger clone, this may be a read error. This chain links TRBV7-2 with TRBJ2-4, with TRBD2 matching over 11 bases. Germline-derived CDR1 and CDR2 are SGHTA and FQGNSA. This CDR3 has 16 amino acids. Germline trimming cut 0 bases from V and 9 bases from J; bases unmatched to any gene: 7. This CDR3 reads CASSLALAGGLSIQYF. CDR3 sequence (DNA): TGTGCCAGCAGCTTAGCGTTAGCGGGGGGGCTGAGCATTCAGTACTTC.

This clonotype was picked up a small number of times. The chain combines TRBV6-2 or TRBV6-3 with TRBJ1-1; TRBD1 matches 8 bases. The germline CDR1 and CDR2 sequences are MNHEY and SVGEGT. The CDR3 loop spans 16 amino acids. The V gene end was trimmed by 5 bases and the J gene end by 1 base; junction bases not matched to a gene: 9. The CDR3 sequence: CASSPFRTGRNTEAFF. In DNA form, the CDR3 reads TGTGCCAGCAGTCCTTTTAGGACAGGGAGGAACACTGAAGCTTTCTTT.

The genes are TRBV2 and TRBJ1-5; D possibly corresponds to TRBD1 (5 bases). The ends were cut back, 6 bases at V and 6 bases at J, with 12 bases in the middle. This CDR3 is built from 13 residues. The germline V gene encodes CDR1 SNHLY and CDR2 FYNNEI. CDR3 in amino acids: CASRATGRQPQHF. For the CDR3, the DNA is TGTGCCAGCAGGGCGACGGGACGTCAGCCCCAGCATTTT.

This clonotype was counted once. V is TRBV5-1 and J is TRBJ2-2, with 11 bases matching TRBD2. Trimming removed 4 bases from V and 8 bases from J; junction bases left unmatched: 4. Germline-derived CDR1 and CDR2 are SGHRS and YFSETQ. The CDR3 loop spans 14 amino acids. In nucleotides, the CDR3 is TGCGCCAGCAGCATGACTAGCGGGACAGGGGAGCTGTTTTTT. It yields the protein CASSMTSGTGELFF.

The chain joins TRBV28 to TRBJ1-2; a weak D match, TRBD1 (5 bases). V was trimmed by 6 bases and J by 2 bases, leaving 13 bases between them. The CDR3 is 14 amino acids. Germline CDR1 and CDR2: MDHEN and SYDVKM. CDR3 sequence (DNA): TGTGCCAGCAGGTTGGGGCCGATCAACTATGGCTACACCTTC. It specifies CASRLGPINYGYTF.

Details on this clonotype: This may be a read error: a much more frequent sequence differs by one nucleotide. This chain joins TRBV20-1 and TRBJ2-7; D may be TRBD2 (6 bases). The ends were cut back, 4 bases at V and 2 bases at J, with 15 bases in the middle. Per germline, CDR1 DFQATT and CDR2 SNEGSKA (reference sequence). The CDR3 length is 14 residues. In nucleotides, the CDR3 is TGCAGTGCTATCGCCTCGGGACTCCCCTACGAGCAGTACTTC. It translates to CSAIASGLPYEQYF.

This clonotype was picked up a small number of times. The V and J genes are TRBV12-3 or TRBV12-4 and TRBJ1-2; 7 nucleotides align to TRBD1. CDR3 size: 17 residues. With 2 bases clipped from V and 5 bases from J, the junction kept 14 bases outside the gene matches. CDR3 protein: CASSLSGAGTEYYGYTF. The DNA of the CDR3 is TGTGCCAGCAGTTTATCCGGCGCCGGGACAGAGTATTATGGCTACACCTTC.

The gene calls are TRBV7-2 and TRBJ2-1, with 12 nucleotides matching TRBD2. Trimming cost V 5 bases and J 8 bases; bases outside gene matches: 16. Germline V gives CDR1 SGHTA, CDR2 FQGNSA. The CDR3 totals 18 residues. The CDR3 is CASSRTGASGRGIYEQFF. DNA of the CDR3: TGTGCCAGCAGCCGAACCGGGGCTAGCGGGAGGGGAATCTATGAGCAGTTCTTC.

This clonotype was counted only a few times. V usage is TRBV20-1 and J usage is TRBJ2-1; 10 positions match TRBD2. Unmatched junction bases numbered 9, after V lost 3 bases and J lost 4 bases. This CDR3 contains 16 residues. The germline CDR1 and CDR2 sequences are DFQATT and SNEGSKA (reference sequence). CDR3: CSASGGTSETYNEQFF. In DNA form, the CDR3 reads TGCAGTGCTAGCGGAGGGACTAGCGAGACATACAATGAGCAGTTCTTC.

This clonotype was detected only a few times. The CDR3 loop reads CSAATGEYGYTF. CDR3 sequence (DNA): TGCAGTGCTGCGACAGGGGAATATGGCTACACCTTC. J is TRBJ1-2 and V is TRBV20-1; 8 nucleotides align to TRBD1. V lost 5 bases, J lost 5 bases, and 4 bases stayed unmatched. The CDR3 has 12 amino acids. CDR1 DFQATT and CDR2 SNEGSKA come from the germline V gene (reference sequence).

This clonotype was detected a few times. The chain is built from TRBV5-1 and TRBJ1-6; D ambiguous. V was pared by 0 bases and J by 9 bases, with 16 bases between. The CDR3 is made up of 16 amino acids. In germline, CDR1 is SGHRS, CDR2 YFSETQ. For the CDR3, the DNA is TGCGCCAGCAGCTTGGGTCGGGCCACGGGCATTTCACCCCTCCACTTT. It translates to CASSLGRATGISPLHF. The full variable domain, in which reference TRBV5-1 and TRBJ1-6 provide the parts outside the CDR3, is KAGVTQTPRYLIKTRGQQVTLSCSPISGHRSVSWYQQTPGQGLQFLFEYFSETQRNKGNFPGRFSGRQFSNSRSEMNVSTLELGDSALYLCASSLGRATGISPLHFGNGTRLTVT.

The CDR3 loop is CASSLAAYQETQYF. CDR3 sequence (DNA): TGTGCCAGCAGCTTAGCCGCGTACCAAGAGACCCAGTACTTC. The chain combines TRBV5-4 with TRBJ2-5; no clear D gene. CDR1 is SGHNT, CDR2 YYREEE, per germline (reference sequence). V lost 2 bases and J 0 bases, leaving 8 bases between the germline ends. The CDR3 is 14 amino acids.

This clonotype appeared a few times. The chain uses TRBV7-9 and TRBJ1-1, with TRBD1 as a possible D gene (5 bases). The CDR3 covers 14 residues. V lost 6 bases, J lost 3 bases, and 14 bases lay in between. Looked up from germline, CDR1 is SEHNR and CDR2 is FQNEAQ (reference sequence). CDR3 loop: CASSDLGGDTEAFF. CDR3 bases: TGTGCCAGCAGTGATCTCGGGGGGGACACTGAAGCTTTCTTT.

This clonotype showed up just a few times. The chain is built from TRBV20-1 and TRBJ2-1; TRBD2 matches at 8 bases. This CDR3 has 15 residues. Trimming at V came to 4 bases and at J to 1 base, leaving 6 bases not matched to a gene. Germline V CDR1 and CDR2: DFQATT, SNEGSKA (reference sequence). The CDR3 loop reads CSATPPGGSYNEQFF. CDR3 nucleotides: TGCAGTGCTACCCCACCGGGGGGGTCCTACAATGAGCAGTTCTTC.

The chain is built from TRBV3-1 and TRBJ2-3; either TRBD1 or TRBD2 may fit D (5 bases each). V lost 0 bases and J 5 bases, leaving 12 bases between the germline ends. CDR1 is LGHDT, CDR2 YNNKEL, per germline (reference sequence). CDR3 length: 15 amino acids. CDR3 DNA: TGTGCCAGCAGCCAAGACGGGGCTAGAAAAGATACGCAGTATTTT. Its protein product is CASSQDGARKDTQYF.